This TCR beta chain was profiled in a study of T cell responses to AZD1222 COVID-19 vaccine (dated by TCRdb to about 2021). About the full investigation: AZD1222 recipients whose second dose came at about 4 weeks and those whose second dose came at about 12 weeks were combined into one group, since spike-specific TCR depth and breadth did not differ between the two schedules. A total of 230 to 250 trial participants underwent TCR sequencing, of whom 200 to 220 had received two doses of AZD1222 and 26 had received two doses of the MenACWY control vaccine. Trial participants were enrolled by age into subgroups of 18-55, 56-69 and 70-plus years, and around 140, 26 and 57 TCR-sequenced participants, respectively, were included in these subgroups.

The CDR3 regions of human TCRbeta chains were analyzed by immunosequencing. Processing in the source paper ran as follows. TCRs in the repertoires were compared against a reference library of SARS-CoV-2-specific TCRs that had been generated with the MIRA antigen-specificity platform. Breadth meant the fraction of unique TCRs that were SARS-CoV-2-associated, whereas depth meant the fraction of total T cells that were SARS-CoV-2-associated. Using the MIRA data, each spike-specific TCR was assigned both to the spike region to which the TCR was reactive and to a CD4 or CD8 class. Log10-transformed breadth and depth values were compared by one-way ANOVA with Sidak's multiple comparisons tests. This is the immuneACCESS table as TCRdb keeps it, with only in-frame sequences that have V and J called. A part of the clones is gone; compared with another copy, unresolved V genes explain less than half, and the rest is unexplained. Clone size and V and J calls were adopted from that table, with D and trimming inferred from the DNA. Present in this sample are about 62,000 clones, over 60% of which were seen just once. The ten largest clonotypes hold roughly 13% of the sample.

The CDR3 spans 15 residues, from the cysteine through the phenylalanine. Just the 45-base CDR3 DNA is kept, in frame starting at base 1. CDR1 SNHLY and CDR2 FYNNEI were looked up in the germline V gene. Trimming accounts for 3 bases at V and 5 bases at J, while the number of junction bases matched to no gene is 8. As concerns this clone: Its antigen specificity is not known. Nothing much larger sits one base from this clone, and base qualities are not available.

Reading the label with the study, this specimen's time point is: baseline before first vaccination. The vaccinee samples were drawn from two UK trials, COV001 and COV002, one of which was a single-blind randomized controlled phase 2/3 trial testing AZD1222 (ChAdOx1 nCoV-19) in healthy adults. Trial participant PBMC samples were collected at day 0 and day 28 after the second dose for TCRbeta chain sequencing. Findings and caveats that apply to the study as a whole: In the small 56-69-year group, the increase in depth fell short of significance, most likely because of low power. The whole spike protein was spanned by vaccine-associated CD4 TCRs, and dominant responses were seen in regions 160-218 and 743-854. Reportedly, close to half of the unique spike-specific TCRs recognized epitopes lying outside the regions that are mutated in the B.1.351 and B.1.1.7 variants. Because no samples from the day 14 peak response were available, repertoires could be characterized only after the peak T cell response. Conclusions about previously exposed vaccinees are limited because only a handful of AZD1222 recipients were SARS-CoV-2 seropositive at baseline. After two AZD1222 doses, spike-specific TCR breadth and depth were significantly higher than at day 0 and than in MenACWY recipients. Most participants were white British and females outnumbered males, and the authors suggested that clonal diversity may have been underestimated.

The receptor comes from an adult in good health. The chain employs TRBV2 and TRBJ1-1, with 8 bases aligning to TRBD1. Sequenced here: peripheral blood, sampled on day 0 of AZD1222 vaccination. The DNA sequence is as follows: TGTGCCAGCAGTGACATTCAGGGGGCCGGAACTGAAGCTTTCTTT. Its product reads: CASSDIQGAGTEAFF.